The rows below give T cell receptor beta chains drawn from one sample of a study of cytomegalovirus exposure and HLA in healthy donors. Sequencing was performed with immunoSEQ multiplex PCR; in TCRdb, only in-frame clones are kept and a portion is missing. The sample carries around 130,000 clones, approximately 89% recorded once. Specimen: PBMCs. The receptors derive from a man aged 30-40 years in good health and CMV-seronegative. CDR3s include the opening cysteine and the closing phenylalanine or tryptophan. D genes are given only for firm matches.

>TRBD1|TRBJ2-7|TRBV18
CASSPRQGSSYEQYF
TGTGCCAGCTCACCCAGACAGGGGAGCTCCTACGAGCAGTACTTC
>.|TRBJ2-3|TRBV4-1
CASSQDSGRSTDTQYF
TGCGCCAGCAGCCAAGATAGCGGAAGAAGCACAGATACGCAGTATTTT
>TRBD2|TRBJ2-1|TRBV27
CASTLGSSGGPRFF
TGTGCCAGCACCCTAGGGTCTAGCGGGGGGCCGAGATTCTTC
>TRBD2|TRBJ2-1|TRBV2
CASSEAKRGVRNEQFF
TGTGCCAGCAGTGAAGCGAAGCGGGGGGTAAGGAATGAGCAGTTCTTC
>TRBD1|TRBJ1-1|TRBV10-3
CANSRGQGTEAFF
TGTGCCAACTCCAGGGGGCAGGGCACTGAAGCTTTCTTT
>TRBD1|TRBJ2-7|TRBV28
CASSSGQETSYEQYF
TGTGCCAGCAGTTCCGGACAGGAGACCTCCTACGAGCAGTACTTC
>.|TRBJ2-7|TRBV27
CASSLTWGAGVDEQYF
TGTGCCAGCAGTTTAACTTGGGGAGCAGGGGTTGACGAGCAGTACTTC
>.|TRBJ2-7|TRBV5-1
CASSSGRLGNEQYF
TGCGCCAGCAGCTCGGGGAGACTAGGAAACGAGCAGTACTTC
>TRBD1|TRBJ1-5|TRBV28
CASSLLQGRNQPQHF
TGTGCCAGCAGTTTATTACAGGGGCGCAATCAGCCCCAGCATTTT
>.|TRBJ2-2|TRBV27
CASSYRGTGELFF
TGTGCCAGCAGTTATCGGGGCACCGGGGAGCTGTTTTTT
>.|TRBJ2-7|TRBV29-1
CSASKGDEQYF
TGCAGCGCATCAAAAGGGGACGAGCAGTACTTC
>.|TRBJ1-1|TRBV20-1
CSRPGNTEAFF
TGCAGCCGGCCAGGGAACACTGAAGCTTTCTTT
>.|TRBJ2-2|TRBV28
CASRRDTGELFF
TGTGCCAGCAGGCGGGACACCGGGGAGCTGTTTTTT
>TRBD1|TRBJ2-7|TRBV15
CATSELTGAYEQYF
TGTGCCACCAGCGAACTTACAGGGGCCTACGAGCAGTACTTC
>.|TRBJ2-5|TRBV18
CASSPDSRETQYF
TGTGCCAGCTCACCGGACTCTCGGGAGACCCAGTACTTC
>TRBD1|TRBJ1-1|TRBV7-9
CASSQRQGSTEAFF
TGTGCCAGCAGCCAGCGACAGGGGAGCACTGAAGCTTTCTTT
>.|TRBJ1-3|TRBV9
CASSVGVANSGNTIYF
TGTGCCAGCAGCGTAGGTGTCGCGAACTCTGGAAACACCATATATTTT
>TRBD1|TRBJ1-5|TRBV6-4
CASSPLGSTGNPQPQHF
TGTGCCAGCAGTCCGCTGGGCTCGACAGGGAATCCTCAGCCCCAGCATTTT